This T cell receptor (beta chain) was identified in a study of blood T cell repertoires in COVID-19. Overall study: The origin of the acute and convalescent COVID-19 samples was the United States, Italy and Spain. Sample material is recorded as cDNA or gDNA derived from T cells, B-cell-depleted T cells, or PBMCs.

The J segment lost 4 bases and the V segment lost 4 bases, leaving 6 bases of the junction unmatched. The germline CDR1 and CDR2 sequences are SGHRS and YFSETQ. The CDR3 is made up of 15 amino acids. Under the authors' procedure: Nucleated cell number was recorded as an estimate derived from reference gene primer amplification. The protocol was immunoSEQ multiplex PCR, while the TCRdb copy is restricted to in-frame clones and leaves out a portion. V, J and clone size are those of that table, while D and trimming were read from the DNA. The sample lists 200,000 to 250,000 clones; around 89% were seen once.

This TCR derives from a man aged 70-80 years with acute or convalescent COVID-19. The source material was peripheral blood. V gene TRBV5-1 combines with J gene TRBJ2-1; 9 bases align to TRBD1. The chain's CDR3 is CASSPGTGFYNEQFF. DNA of the CDR3: TGCGCCAGCAGCCCCGGGACAGGGTTTTACAATGAGCAGTTCTTC.